These 27 T cell receptor beta chains were sequenced from one sample in a study of cytomegalovirus exposure and HLA in healthy donors (dated by TCRdb to the late 2010s). Libraries were made using the immunoSEQ multiplex PCR assay. A mixture of 60 forward primers for TCR Vbeta segments and 13 reverse primers for TCR Jbeta segments was used in the multiplex PCR. TCRdb mirrors the immuneACCESS table, restricted to in-frame sequences. Some clones are absent from its copies; in checked studies, under half trace to an unresolved V gene, and the reason for the others is unknown. The sample records about 110,000 clones, approximately 83% of which are singletons. The ten top clones hold around 2% of the sample. Sequenced input: PBMCs. These receptor sequences come from a man in his forties in good health and CMV-seronegative.

The chain couples TRBV6-5 to TRBJ1-4; unclear D gene. Germline V gene lookup returns CDR1 MNHEY and CDR2 SVGAGI. Between the trimmed V and J ends, which lost 2 bases and 4 bases, there was a span of 11 bases. The length of the CDR3 is 15 residues. The CDR3 is CASSYGTAHNEKLFF. The CDR3 nucleotides are TGTGCCAGCAGTTACGGCACAGCCCATAATGAAAAACTGTTTTTT.

The table lists this clone with a count of one. The gene calls are TRBV27 and TRBJ2-7; 9 nucleotides line up with TRBD1. This CDR3 contains 12 residues. Germline CDR1 is MNHEY and CDR2 is SMNVEV (reference sequence). With 6 bases clipped from V and 7 bases from J, the junction kept 4 bases outside the gene matches. The DNA of the CDR3 is TGTGCCAGCAGACAGGGGGCGAGAGAGCAGTACTTC. This sequence encodes CASRQGAREQYF.

The chain links TRBV6-5 to TRBJ2-3; weak D call: TRBD1 (5 bases). This CDR3 contains 14 residues. The germline gives CDR1 MNHEY, CDR2 SVGAGI. Deletions cut 6 bases from V and 7 bases from J, with 17 bases between. CDR3 coding DNA: TGTGCCAGCAGCCCGAATACCCCAGGGAATACGCAGTATTTT. Its protein product is CASSPNTPGNTQYF.

This clone showed up just a few times. The chain has TRBV2 and TRBJ1-2; D remains unclear. Germline CDR1 and CDR2: SNHLY and FYNNEI. The CDR3 is 13 amino acids. V shed 3 bases and J shed 4 bases, with 9 bases lying between them. The CDR3 loop is CASSERQSYGYTF. In nucleotides, the CDR3 is TGTGCCAGCAGTGAGAGGCAGTCCTATGGCTACACCTTC.

The CDR3 nucleotides read TGCGCCAGCAGCCCCTCCGGGAATCAGCCCCAGCATTTT. It encodes CASSPSGNQPQHF. The chain recombines TRBV4-3 with TRBJ1-5, with D unclear. The V end lost 4 bases, the J end lost 4 bases, and 8 bases lay between the germline ends. The CDR3 runs to 13 residues. Germline V gene sequence: CDR1 LGHNA, CDR2 YSLEER.

The J gene is TRBJ2-5, the V gene TRBV7-2; no definite D call. CDR1 and CDR2 (germline): SGHTA, FQGNSA. V lost 0 bases and J lost 3, with 14 bases in between. This CDR3 region has 16 residues. The DNA for the CDR3 is TGTGCCAGCAGCTTAGCATACTTCTCCTCGAAAGAGACCCAGTACTTC. This sequence encodes CASSLAYFSSKETQYF.

The rearrangement joins TRBV5-1 to TRBJ1-1; TRBD1 agrees at 7 bases. The junction had 4 bases not matched to a gene; V was cut back by 3 bases and J by 5 bases. Germline V gene sequence: CDR1 SGHRS, CDR2 YFSETQ. CDR3 size: 13 residues. This chain's CDR3 is CASSSDRATEAFF. As DNA, the CDR3 is TGCGCCAGCAGCTCAGACAGGGCGACTGAAGCTTTCTTT.

V and J are TRBV7-8 and TRBJ2-3; D perhaps matches TRBD2 (6 bases). V gave up 1 base and J gave up 2 bases, with 13 bases separating them. CDR1 and CDR2 from the germline V gene are SGHVS and FQNEAQ. CDR3 length: 16 residues. The CDR3 loop reads CASSLELAVLTDTQYF. CDR3 in DNA: TGTGCCAGCAGCTTAGAGTTAGCGGTTCTCACAGATACGCAGTATTTT. Full variable domain (remainder filled in from reference TRBV7-8 and TRBJ2-3): GAGVSQSPRYKVAKRGQDVALRCDPISGHVSLFWYQQALGQGPEFLTYFQNEAQLDKSGLPSDRFFAERPEGSVSTLKIQRTQQEDSAVYLCASSLELAVLTDTQYFGPGTRLTVL.

The chain employs TRBV6-5 and TRBJ1-2; the D gene is possibly TRBD1 (5 bases). Germline V gene sequence: CDR1 MNHEY, CDR2 SVGAGI. The CDR3 is 15 amino acids. Trimming took off 6 bases at V and 0 bases at J, with 14 bases between the two ends. Written as DNA, the CDR3 is TGTGCCAGCAGACCGGGGGGAAAGGCTAACTATGGCTACACCTTC. Its protein is CASRPGGKANYGYTF.

This chain uses TRBV6-5 with TRBJ1-1; TRBD1 is a possible D gene (6 bases). This CDR3 is 10 amino acids long. V dropped 8 bases and J dropped 8 bases, with 9 bases sitting between them. In germline, CDR1 is MNHEY, CDR2 SVGAGI. DNA for the CDR3: TGTGCCAGCTTTGACAGGGAAGCTTTCTTT. Residues: CASFDREAFF.

The rearrangement uses TRBV5-4 and TRBJ2-1; a weak D match, TRBD2 (6 bases). Trimming left V 6 bases short and J 0 bases short, with 16 bases between. This CDR3 has 16 amino acids. Germline-derived CDR1 and CDR2 are SGHNT and YYREEE (reference sequence). The CDR3 sequence: CASTYERAASYNEQFF. DNA for the CDR3: TGTGCCAGCACCTATGAGCGGGCGGCCTCCTACAATGAGCAGTTCTTC.

V is TRBV19 and J is TRBJ1-2, with 7 bases fitting TRBD1. The germline gives CDR1 LNHDA, CDR2 SQIVND (reference sequence). The V segment lost 1 base and the J segment 4 bases; nucleotides outside the gene matches: 9. The CDR3 covers 16 residues. The CDR3 is CASSIGGTAAFYGYTF. The CDR3 coding sequence is TGTGCCAGTAGTATAGGCGGGACAGCCGCTTTCTATGGCTACACCTTC.

This clone was seen a handful of times. V is TRBV19 and J is TRBJ2-6; TRBD1 matches at 8 bases. The CDR3 sequence is 21 residues long. J was trimmed by 0 bases and V by 3 bases; bases with no gene match: 16. The germline V gene encodes CDR1 LNHDA and CDR2 SQIVND (reference sequence). In nucleotides, the CDR3 is TGTGCCAGTAGTATTGGAAAGTGCACCGGGACAGGCACCTCTGGGGCCAACGTCCTGACTTTC. Translating gives CASSIGKCTGTGTSGANVLTF.

The CDR3 DNA follows: TGCGCCAGCAGCCCCGGGATAAACATTCAGTACTTC. Its translation: CASSPGINIQYF. This sequence joins TRBV5-1 and TRBJ2-4, with D possibly matching TRBD2 (5 bases). The CDR3 has 12 amino acids. The germline gives CDR1 SGHRS, CDR2 YFSETQ. Trimming took 4 bases from V and 6 from J, leaving 8 bases between them.

The rearrangement links TRBV5-1 to TRBJ1-1; unclear D gene. From germline, CDR1 is SGHRS and CDR2 YFSETQ. Trimming cost V 8 bases and J 4 bases, with 24 bases left between them. The CDR3 is made up of 16 amino acids. The CDR3 nucleotides are TGCGCCAGTCAGCTTGGAATCGGACTCCGACGCACTGAAGCTTTCTTT. It codes for CASQLGIGLRRTEAFF.

The chain combines TRBV28 with TRBJ1-5; no definite D call. CDR3 size: 15 residues. V lost 5 bases and J lost 0, with 11 bases in between. Germline V lookup: CDR1 MDHEN, CDR2 SYDVKM. CDR3 residues: CASSAPGFSNQPQHF. The CDR3 DNA sequence: TGTGCCAGCAGTGCCCCGGGGTTTAGCAATCAGCCCCAGCATTTT.

This chain uses TRBV29-1 with TRBJ2-3, with TRBD1 matching 7 bases. There are 17 residues in the CDR3. After removal of 7 bases from V and 1 base from J, the junction contained 17 bases not matched to a gene. Germline lookup yields CDR1 SQVTM and CDR2 ANQGSEA. The CDR3 DNA is TGCAGCGCCATCCCATCCTTAGGGACAGAAGGCACAGATACGCAGTATTTT. Residues: CSAIPSLGTEGTDTQYF.

The chain recombines TRBV7-2 with TRBJ2-7; D remains ambiguous. Germline-derived CDR1 and CDR2 are SGHTA and FQGNSA. Trimming left V 5 bases short and J 2 bases short, with 13 bases between. The CDR3 is made up of 14 amino acids. CDR3 nucleotides: TGTACCAGCAGCCCCCGGATCCGGGCCTACGAGCAGTACTTC. This sequence encodes CTSSPRIRAYEQYF.

This chain uses TRBV5-4 with TRBJ2-1; a weak D match, TRBD1 (6 bases). This CDR3 has 15 residues. CDR1 is SGHNT and CDR2 is YYREEE in the germline V gene (reference sequence). V was clipped by 2 bases and J by 9 bases, with 18 bases between them. CDR3 DNA sequence: TGTGCCAGCAGCTTTGGGATTCAAGTCAGGGGTGAGCAGTTCTTC. As protein: CASSFGIQVRGEQFF.

The chain uses TRBV19 and TRBJ2-1; TRBD2 matches 15 bases. Germline lookup yields CDR1 LNHDA and CDR2 SQIVND (reference sequence). This CDR3 has 20 residues. Unmatched junction bases numbered 21, after V lost 9 bases and J lost 6 bases. The CDR3 reads CASQLMGTSGGRVGGNEQFF. For the CDR3, the DNA is TGTGCCAGCCAGTTGATGGGGACTAGCGGGGGGCGGGTAGGTGGCAATGAGCAGTTCTTC.

V is TRBV15 and J is TRBJ2-7; tentative D call: TRBD1 (5 bases). CDR1 and CDR2 (germline): LNHNV, YYDKDF (reference sequence). Trimming left V 0 bases short and J 7 bases short, with 22 bases between. This CDR3 is 17 amino acids long. The CDR3 DNA follows: TGTGCCACCAGCAGAGATCTGTTTGTCGAGGACCCAGGGGAGCAGTACTTC. Its translation: CATSRDLFVEDPGEQYF.

The genes are TRBV10-3 and TRBJ1-2, with a possible D match to TRBD1 (5 bases). V was clipped by 9 bases and J by 3 bases, with 17 bases between them. CDR1 ENHRY and CDR2 SYGVKD come from the germline V gene. This CDR3 is 14 amino acids long. The CDR3 sequence: CAIGEAGTYYGYTF. CDR3 nucleotide sequence: TGTGCCATTGGGGAGGCAGGGACGTACTATGGCTACACCTTC.

This chain connects TRBV25-1 to TRBJ1-2, with D unresolved. Germline CDR1 reads MGHDK; CDR2 reads SYGVNS. Trimming cost V 1 base and J 5 bases, with 11 bases left between them. The CDR3 sequence is 14 residues long. DNA for the CDR3: TGTGCCAGCAGTGAATCGGGGTCCATTTATGGCTACACCTTC. Its protein is CASSESGSIYGYTF.

The gene calls are TRBV30 and TRBJ1-2; possible D gene TRBD1, 5 bases. This CDR3 comprises 15 residues. The germline V gene has CDR1 GTSNPN and CDR2 SVGIG (reference sequence). The V end was cut by 5 bases, the J end by 4 bases, with 20 bases between. The CDR3 region is CAWERGGTIVYGYTF. The CDR3 coding sequence is TGTGCCTGGGAGCGGGGAGGGACGATTGTCTATGGCTACACCTTC.

The chain recombines TRBV30 with TRBJ1-2; 11 bases agree with TRBD1. CDR3 length equals 14 residues. V dropped 2 bases and J dropped 8; count of bases not matched to a gene: 7. The germline V gene has CDR1 GTSNPN and CDR2 SVGIG (reference sequence). This CDR3 reads CAWSLLGQGAGYTF. The CDR3 DNA reads TGTGCCTGGAGTCTTCTCGGACAGGGGGCCGGCTACACCTTC.

V usage is TRBV25-1 and J usage is TRBJ1-2; no clear D gene. V was shortened by 3 bases and J by 3 bases, with 8 bases between the two germline ends. There are 13 residues in the CDR3. CDR1 MGHDK and CDR2 SYGVNS come from the germline V gene. The CDR3 here is CASSDWRDYGYTF. As DNA, the CDR3 is TGTGCCAGCAGTGATTGGAGGGACTATGGCTACACCTTC.

The V call is TRBV2, the J call TRBJ1-1; possibly TRBD1 for D (6 bases). V lost 6 bases to trimming and J lost 5 bases, with 13 bases between them. Germline assignment: CDR1 SNHLY and CDR2 FYNNEI. CDR3 length: 13 residues. CDR3 residues: CASSTGYGTEAFF. The CDR3 DNA follows: TGTGCCAGCAGCACAGGGTATGGAACTGAAGCTTTCTTT.